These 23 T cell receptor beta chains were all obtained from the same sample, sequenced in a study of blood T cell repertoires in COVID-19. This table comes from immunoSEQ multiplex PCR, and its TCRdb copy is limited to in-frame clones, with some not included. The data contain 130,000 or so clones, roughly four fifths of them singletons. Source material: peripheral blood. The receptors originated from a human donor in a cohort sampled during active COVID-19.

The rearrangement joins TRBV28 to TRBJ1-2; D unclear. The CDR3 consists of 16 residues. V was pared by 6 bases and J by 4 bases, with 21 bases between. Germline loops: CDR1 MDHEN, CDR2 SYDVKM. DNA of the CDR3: TGTGCCAGCAGCCTGATTCGAGAGGTCCTCGGCTATGGCTACACCTTC. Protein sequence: CASSLIREVLGYGYTF.

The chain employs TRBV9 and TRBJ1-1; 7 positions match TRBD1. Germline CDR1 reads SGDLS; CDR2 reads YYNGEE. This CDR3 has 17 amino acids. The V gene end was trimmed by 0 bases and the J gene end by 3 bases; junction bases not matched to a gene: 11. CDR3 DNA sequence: TGTGCCAGCAGCGTAGAAGACAGGGCCGGTTGCGACACTGAAGCTTTCTTT. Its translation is CASSVEDRAGCDTEAFF.

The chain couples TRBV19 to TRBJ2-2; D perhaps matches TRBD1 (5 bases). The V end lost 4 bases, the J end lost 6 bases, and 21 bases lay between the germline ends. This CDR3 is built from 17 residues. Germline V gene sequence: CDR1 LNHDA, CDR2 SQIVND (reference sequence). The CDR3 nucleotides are TGTGCCAGTAGTACCACGCTAGGGGTGGAATGGGCCGGGGAGCTGTTTTTT. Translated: CASSTTLGVEWAGELFF.

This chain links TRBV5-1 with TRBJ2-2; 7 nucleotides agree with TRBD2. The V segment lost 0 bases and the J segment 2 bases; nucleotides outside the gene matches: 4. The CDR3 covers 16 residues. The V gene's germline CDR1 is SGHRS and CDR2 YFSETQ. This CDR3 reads CASSLGRGINTGELFF. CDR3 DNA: TGCGCCAGCAGCTTGGGGCGGGGGATAAACACCGGGGAGCTGTTTTTT.

The CDR3 sequence: CASTPGLAGEVGELFF. The CDR3 nucleotides are TGTGCCAGTACCCCGGGACTAGCGGGGGAGGTCGGGGAGCTGTTTTTT. The rearrangement joins TRBV19 to TRBJ2-2; 14 positions match TRBD2. J lost 7 bases, V lost 7 bases, and 8 bases had no gene match. This CDR3 comprises 16 residues. Per the germline V gene, CDR1 is LNHDA and CDR2 is SQIVND (reference sequence). The variable domain in full, with the rest retrieved from reference TRBV19 and TRBJ2-2, is DGGITQSPKYLFRKEGQNVTLSCEQNLNHDAMYWYRQDPGQGLRLIYYSQIVNDFQKGDIAEGYSVSREKKESFPLTVTSAQKNPTAFYLCASTPGLAGEVGELFFGEGSRLTVL.

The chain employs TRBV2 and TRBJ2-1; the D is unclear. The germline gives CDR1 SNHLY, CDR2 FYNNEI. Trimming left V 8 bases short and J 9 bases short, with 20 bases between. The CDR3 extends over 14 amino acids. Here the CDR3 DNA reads TGTGCCAGCCTACATGAGTCTAGTGTGGTTGAGCAGTTCTTC. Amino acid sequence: CASLHESSVVEQFF.

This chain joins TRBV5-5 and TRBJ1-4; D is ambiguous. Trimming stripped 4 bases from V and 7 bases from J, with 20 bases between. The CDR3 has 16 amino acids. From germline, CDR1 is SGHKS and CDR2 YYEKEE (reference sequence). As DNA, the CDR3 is TGTGCCAGCAGCACCTTGATTGGCCTCGTTGGTGAAAAACTGTTTTTT. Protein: CASSTLIGLVGEKLFF.

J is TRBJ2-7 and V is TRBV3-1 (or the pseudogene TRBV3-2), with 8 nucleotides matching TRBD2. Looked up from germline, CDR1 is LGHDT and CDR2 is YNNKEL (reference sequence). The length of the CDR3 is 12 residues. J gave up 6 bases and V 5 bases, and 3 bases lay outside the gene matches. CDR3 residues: CASSFGLAEQYF. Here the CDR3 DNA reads TGTGCCAGCAGCTTTGGACTAGCCGAGCAGTACTTC.

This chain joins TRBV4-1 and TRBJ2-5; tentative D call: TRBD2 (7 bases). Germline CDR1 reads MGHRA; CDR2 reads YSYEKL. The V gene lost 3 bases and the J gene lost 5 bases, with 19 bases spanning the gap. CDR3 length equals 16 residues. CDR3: CASSHLLGGLGETQYF. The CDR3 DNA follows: TGCGCCAGCAGCCACCTGCTGGGGGGGCTCGGGGAGACCCAGTACTTC.

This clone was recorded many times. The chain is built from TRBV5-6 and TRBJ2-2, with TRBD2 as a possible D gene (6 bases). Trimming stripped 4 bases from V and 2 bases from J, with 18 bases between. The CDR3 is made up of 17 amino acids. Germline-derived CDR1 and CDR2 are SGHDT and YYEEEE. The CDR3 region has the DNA TGTGCCAGCAGCCTCTTCCAATCGGGACTTAACACCGGGGAGCTGTTTTTT. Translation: CASSLFQSGLNTGELFF.

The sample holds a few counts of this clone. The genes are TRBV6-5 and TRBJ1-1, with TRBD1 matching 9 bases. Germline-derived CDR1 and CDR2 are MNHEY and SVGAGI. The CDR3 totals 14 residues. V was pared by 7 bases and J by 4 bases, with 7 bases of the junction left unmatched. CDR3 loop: CASKGQGWGTEAFF. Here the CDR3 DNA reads TGTGCCAGCAAAGGACAGGGGTGGGGCACTGAAGCTTTCTTT.

Here the CDR3 reads CSVRSTGGRDEQYF. For the CDR3, the DNA is TGCAGCGTACGTTCGACAGGGGGCCGGGACGAGCAGTACTTC. This rearrangement joins TRBV29-1 to TRBJ2-7; 10 nucleotides agree with TRBD1. V lost 6 bases and J lost 5; bases outside the gene matches: 10. CDR1 is SQVTM and CDR2 is ANQGSEA in the germline V gene. The CDR3 length is 14 residues.

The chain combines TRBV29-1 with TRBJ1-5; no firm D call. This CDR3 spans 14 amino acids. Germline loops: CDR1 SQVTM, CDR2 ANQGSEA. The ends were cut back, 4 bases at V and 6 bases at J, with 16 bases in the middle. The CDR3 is CSVVSGVPGQPQHF. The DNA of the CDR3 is TGCAGCGTTGTATCCGGGGTCCCCGGTCAGCCCCAGCATTTT. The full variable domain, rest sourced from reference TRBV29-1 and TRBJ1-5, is SAVISQKPSRDICQRGTSLTIQCQVDSQVTMMFWYRQQPGQSLTLIATANQGSEATYESGFVIDKFPISRPNLTFSTLTVSNMSPEDSSIYLCSVVSGVPGQPQHFGDGTRLSIL.

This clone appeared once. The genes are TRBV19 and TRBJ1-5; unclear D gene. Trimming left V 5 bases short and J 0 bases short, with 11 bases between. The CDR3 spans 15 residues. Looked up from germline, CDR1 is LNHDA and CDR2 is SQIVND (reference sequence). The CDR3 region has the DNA TGTGCCAGTAGTCTCCAGGTATATAGCAATCAGCCCCAGCATTTT. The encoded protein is CASSLQVYSNQPQHF.

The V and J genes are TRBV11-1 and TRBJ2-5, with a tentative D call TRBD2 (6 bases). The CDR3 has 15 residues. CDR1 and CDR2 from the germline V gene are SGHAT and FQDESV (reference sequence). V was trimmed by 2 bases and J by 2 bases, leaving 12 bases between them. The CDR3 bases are TGTGCCAGCAGCTTAATTGAGGCGGGGCAAGAGACCCAGTACTTC. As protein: CASSLIEAGQETQYF.

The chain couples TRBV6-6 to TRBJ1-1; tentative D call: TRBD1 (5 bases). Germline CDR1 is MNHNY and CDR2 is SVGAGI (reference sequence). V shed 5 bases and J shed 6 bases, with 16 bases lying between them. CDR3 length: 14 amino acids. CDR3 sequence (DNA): TGTGCCAGCAGTCACCGGGACTTGGGCCCTGAAGCTTTCTTT. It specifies CASSHRDLGPEAFF.

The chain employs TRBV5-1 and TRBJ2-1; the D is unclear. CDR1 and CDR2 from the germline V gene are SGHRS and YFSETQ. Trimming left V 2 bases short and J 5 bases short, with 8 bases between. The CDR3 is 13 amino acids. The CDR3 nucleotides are TGCGCCAGCAGCTTCTCACAGAACAATGAGCAGTTCTTC. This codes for CASSFSQNNEQFF.

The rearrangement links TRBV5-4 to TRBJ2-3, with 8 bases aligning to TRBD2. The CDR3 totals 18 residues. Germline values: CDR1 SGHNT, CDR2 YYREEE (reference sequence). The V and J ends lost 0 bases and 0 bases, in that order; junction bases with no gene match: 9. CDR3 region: CASSLVVLTSGSTDTQYF. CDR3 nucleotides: TGTGCCAGCAGCTTGGTGGTCCTCACTAGCGGAAGCACAGATACGCAGTATTTT. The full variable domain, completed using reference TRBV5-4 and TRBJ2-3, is ETGVTQSPTHLIKTRGQQVTLRCSSQSGHNTVSWYQQALGQGPQFIFQYYREEENGRGNFPPRFSGLQFPNYSSELNVNALELDDSALYLCASSLVVLTSGSTDTQYFGPGTRLTVL.

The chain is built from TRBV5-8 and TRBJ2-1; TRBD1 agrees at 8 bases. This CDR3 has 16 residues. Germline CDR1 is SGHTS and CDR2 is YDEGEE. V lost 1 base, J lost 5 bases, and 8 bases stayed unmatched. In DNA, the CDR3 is TGTGCCAGCAGCTTGAACGTCGGACAGGGTAACAATGAGCAGTTCTTC. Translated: CASSLNVGQGNNEQFF.

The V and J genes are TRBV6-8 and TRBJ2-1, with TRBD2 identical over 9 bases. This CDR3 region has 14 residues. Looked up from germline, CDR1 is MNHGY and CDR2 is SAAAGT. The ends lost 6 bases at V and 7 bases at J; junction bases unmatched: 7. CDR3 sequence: CASRSGTSLNEQFF. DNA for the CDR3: TGTGCCAGCAGATCCGGGACTAGCTTAAATGAGCAGTTCTTC.

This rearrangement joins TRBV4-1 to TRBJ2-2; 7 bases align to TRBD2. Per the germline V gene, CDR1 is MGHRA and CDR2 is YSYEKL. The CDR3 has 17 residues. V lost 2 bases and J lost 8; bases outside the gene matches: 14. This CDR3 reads CASSQPTSSEAGGELFF. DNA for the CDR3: TGCGCCAGCAGCCAACCCACCAGCTCCGAAGCGGGAGGGGAGCTGTTTTTT.

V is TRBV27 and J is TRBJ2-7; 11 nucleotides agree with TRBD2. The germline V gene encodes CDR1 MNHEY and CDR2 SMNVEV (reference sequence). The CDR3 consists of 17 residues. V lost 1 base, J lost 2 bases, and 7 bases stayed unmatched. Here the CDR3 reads CASSLLAPSGGTYEQYF. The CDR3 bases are TGTGCCAGCAGTTTATTGGCGCCTAGCGGGGGGACCTACGAGCAGTACTTC.

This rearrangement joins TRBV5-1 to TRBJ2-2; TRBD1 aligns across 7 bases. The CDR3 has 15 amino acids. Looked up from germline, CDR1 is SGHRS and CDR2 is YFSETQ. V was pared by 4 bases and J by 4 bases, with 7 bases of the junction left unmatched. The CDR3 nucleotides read TGCGCCAGCAGCCCAGACAGGGTGGGCACCGGGGAGCTGTTTTTT. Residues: CASSPDRVGTGELFF.